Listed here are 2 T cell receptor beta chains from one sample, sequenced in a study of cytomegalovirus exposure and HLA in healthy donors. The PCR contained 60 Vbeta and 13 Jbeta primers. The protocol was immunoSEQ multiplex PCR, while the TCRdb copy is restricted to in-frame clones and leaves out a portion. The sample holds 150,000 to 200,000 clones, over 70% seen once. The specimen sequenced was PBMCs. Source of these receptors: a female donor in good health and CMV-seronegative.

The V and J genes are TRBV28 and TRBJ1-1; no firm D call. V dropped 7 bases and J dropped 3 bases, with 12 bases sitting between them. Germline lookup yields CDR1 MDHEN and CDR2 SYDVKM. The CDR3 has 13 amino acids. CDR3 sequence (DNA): TGTGCCAGCACCCGAAGGAGAGACACTGAAGCTTTCTTT. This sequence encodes CASTRRRDTEAFF.

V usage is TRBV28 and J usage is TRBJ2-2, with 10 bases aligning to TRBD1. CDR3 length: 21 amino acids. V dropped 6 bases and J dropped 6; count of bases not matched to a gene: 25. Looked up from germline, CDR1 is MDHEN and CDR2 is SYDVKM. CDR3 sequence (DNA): TGTGCCAGCAGATCGTGGCGAGGACAGGGGGAAAATTACCGCGAGGCCGGGGAGCTGTTTTTT. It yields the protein CASRSWRGQGENYREAGELFF.